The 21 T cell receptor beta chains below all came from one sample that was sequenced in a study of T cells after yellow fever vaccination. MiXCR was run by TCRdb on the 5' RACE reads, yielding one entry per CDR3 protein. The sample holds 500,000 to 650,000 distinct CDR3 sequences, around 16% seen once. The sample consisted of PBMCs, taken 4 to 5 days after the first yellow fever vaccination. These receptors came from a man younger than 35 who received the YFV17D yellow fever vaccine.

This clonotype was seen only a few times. The DNA of the CDR3 is TGTGCCAGCAGTACACTTAACTATGGCTACACCTTC. This gives the protein CASSTLNYGYTF. The chain employs TRBV6-6 and TRBJ1-2; D remains ambiguous. This CDR3 is built from 12 residues. Germline values: CDR1 MNHNY, CDR2 SVGAGI (reference sequence). Trimming took 5 bases from V and 1 from J, leaving 5 bases between them.

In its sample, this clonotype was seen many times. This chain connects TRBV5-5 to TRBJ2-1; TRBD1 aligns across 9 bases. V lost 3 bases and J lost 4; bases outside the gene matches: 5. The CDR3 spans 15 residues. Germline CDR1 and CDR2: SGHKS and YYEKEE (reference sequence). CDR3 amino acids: CASSSPGQGYNEQFF. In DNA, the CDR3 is TGTGCCAGCAGCTCGCCGGGACAGGGTTACAATGAGCAGTTCTTC.

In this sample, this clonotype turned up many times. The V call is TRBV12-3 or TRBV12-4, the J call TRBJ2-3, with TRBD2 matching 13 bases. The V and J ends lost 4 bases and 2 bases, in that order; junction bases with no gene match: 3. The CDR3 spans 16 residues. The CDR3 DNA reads TGTGCCAGCAGTTCGGGACTAGCGGGGTCCACAGATACGCAGTATTTT. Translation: CASSSGLAGSTDTQYF.

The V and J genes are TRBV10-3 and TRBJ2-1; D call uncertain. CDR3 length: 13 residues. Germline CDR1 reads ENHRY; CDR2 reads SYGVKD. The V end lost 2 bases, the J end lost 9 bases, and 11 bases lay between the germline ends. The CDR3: CAISEGPIVEQFF. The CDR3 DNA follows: TGTGCCATCAGTGAGGGTCCTATTGTTGAGCAGTTCTTC.

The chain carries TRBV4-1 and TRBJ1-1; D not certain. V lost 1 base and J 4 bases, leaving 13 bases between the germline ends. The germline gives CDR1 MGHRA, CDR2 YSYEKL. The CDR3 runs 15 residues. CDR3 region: CASSQVNTAGTEAFF. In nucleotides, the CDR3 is TGCGCCAGCAGCCAAGTGAACACCGCGGGCACTGAAGCTTTCTTT.

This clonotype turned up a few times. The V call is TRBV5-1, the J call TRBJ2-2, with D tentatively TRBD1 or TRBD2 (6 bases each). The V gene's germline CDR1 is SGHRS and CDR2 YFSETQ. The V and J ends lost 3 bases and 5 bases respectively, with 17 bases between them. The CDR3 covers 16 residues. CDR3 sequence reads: CASSYHRDSGTGELFF. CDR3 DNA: TGCGCCAGCAGCTACCACAGGGACTCGGGTACCGGGGAGCTGTTTTTT.

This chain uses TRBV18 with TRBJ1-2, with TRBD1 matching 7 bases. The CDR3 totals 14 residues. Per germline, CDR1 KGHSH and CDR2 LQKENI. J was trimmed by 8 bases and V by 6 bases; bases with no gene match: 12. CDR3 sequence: CASSPGQASGGYTF. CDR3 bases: TGTGCCAGCTCCCCAGGACAGGCTTCGGGAGGCTACACCTTC.

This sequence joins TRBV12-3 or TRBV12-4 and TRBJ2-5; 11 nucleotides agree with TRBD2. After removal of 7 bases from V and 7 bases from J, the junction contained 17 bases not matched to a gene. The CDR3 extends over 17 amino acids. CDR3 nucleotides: TGTGCCAGCAATGAACCGGGACTAGCGGACCTTCGGGCGACCCAGTACTTC. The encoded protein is CASNEPGLADLRATQYF.

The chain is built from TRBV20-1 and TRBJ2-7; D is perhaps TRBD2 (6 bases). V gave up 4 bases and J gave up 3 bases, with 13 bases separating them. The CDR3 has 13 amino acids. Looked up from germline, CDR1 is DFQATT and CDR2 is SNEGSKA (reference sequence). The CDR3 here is CSAKAGSIYEQYF. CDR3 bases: TGCAGTGCTAAGGCGGGGAGCATCTACGAGCAGTACTTC.

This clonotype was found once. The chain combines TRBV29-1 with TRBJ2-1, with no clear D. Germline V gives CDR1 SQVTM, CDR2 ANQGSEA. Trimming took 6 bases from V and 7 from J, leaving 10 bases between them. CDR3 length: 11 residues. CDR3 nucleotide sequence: TGCAGCGTCCGGTGGTTGAATGAGCAGTTCTTC. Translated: CSVRWLNEQFF.

CDR3 in DNA: TGTGCCAGCACCCTAGCGGCTTCCCGGGAGCTGTTTTTT. It yields the protein CASTLAASRELFF. This rearrangement joins TRBV5-6 to TRBJ2-2; 7 positions match TRBD2. Trimming took 6 bases from V and 9 from J; bases not matched to a gene: 8. The CDR3 covers 13 residues. CDR1 is SGHDT, CDR2 YYEEEE, per germline.

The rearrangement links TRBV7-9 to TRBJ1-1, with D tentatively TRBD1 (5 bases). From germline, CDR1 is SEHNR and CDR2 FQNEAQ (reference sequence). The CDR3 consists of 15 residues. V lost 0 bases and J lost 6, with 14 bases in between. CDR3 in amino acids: CASSLAQGGKAEAFF. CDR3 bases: TGTGCCAGCAGCTTAGCGCAGGGAGGGAAGGCTGAAGCTTTCTTT.

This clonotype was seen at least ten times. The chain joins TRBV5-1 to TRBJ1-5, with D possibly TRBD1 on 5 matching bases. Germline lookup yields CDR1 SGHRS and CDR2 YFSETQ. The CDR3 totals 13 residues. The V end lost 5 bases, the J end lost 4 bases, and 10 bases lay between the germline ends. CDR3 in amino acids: CASSSTGNQPQHF. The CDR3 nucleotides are TGCGCCAGCAGTTCCACAGGAAATCAGCCCCAGCATTTT.

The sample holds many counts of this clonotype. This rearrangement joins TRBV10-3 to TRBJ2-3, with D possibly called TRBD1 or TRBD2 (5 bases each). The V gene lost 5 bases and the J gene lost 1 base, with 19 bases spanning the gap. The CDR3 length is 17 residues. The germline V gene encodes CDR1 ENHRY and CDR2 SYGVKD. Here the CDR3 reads CAISTHGARDGTDTQYF. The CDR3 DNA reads TGTGCCATCAGTACTCACGGGGCCAGAGATGGCACAGATACGCAGTATTTT.

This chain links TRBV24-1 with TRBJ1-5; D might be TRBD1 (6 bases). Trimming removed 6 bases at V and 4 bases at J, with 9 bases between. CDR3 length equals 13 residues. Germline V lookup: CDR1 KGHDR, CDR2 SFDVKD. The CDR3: CATSNRENQPQHF. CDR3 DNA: TGTGCCACCAGTAACAGGGAAAATCAGCCCCAGCATTTT.

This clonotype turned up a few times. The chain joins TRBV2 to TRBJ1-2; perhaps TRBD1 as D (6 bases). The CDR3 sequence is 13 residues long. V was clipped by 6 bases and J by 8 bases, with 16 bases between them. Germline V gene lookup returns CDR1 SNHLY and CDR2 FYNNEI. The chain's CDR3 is CASRPDSLKGYTF. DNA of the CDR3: TGTGCCAGCAGGCCGGACAGTTTGAAAGGCTACACCTTC.

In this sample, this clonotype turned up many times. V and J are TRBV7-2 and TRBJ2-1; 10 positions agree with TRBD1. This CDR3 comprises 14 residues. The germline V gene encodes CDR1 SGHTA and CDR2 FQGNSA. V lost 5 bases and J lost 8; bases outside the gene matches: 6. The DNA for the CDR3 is TGTGCCAGCAGCCCAGACAGGGGGCTAGATGAGCAGTTCTTC. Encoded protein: CASSPDRGLDEQFF.

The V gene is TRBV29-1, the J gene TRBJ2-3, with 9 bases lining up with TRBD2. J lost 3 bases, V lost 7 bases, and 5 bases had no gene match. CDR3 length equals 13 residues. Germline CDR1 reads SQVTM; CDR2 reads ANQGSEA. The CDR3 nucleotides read TGCAGCGCGCGGGGGGGGTGGACAGATACGCAGTATTTT. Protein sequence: CSARGGWTDTQYF.

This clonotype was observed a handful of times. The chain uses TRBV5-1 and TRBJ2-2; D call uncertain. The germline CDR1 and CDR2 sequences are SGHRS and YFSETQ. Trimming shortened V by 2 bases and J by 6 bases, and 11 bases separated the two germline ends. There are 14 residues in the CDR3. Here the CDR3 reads CASSFPPRPGELFF. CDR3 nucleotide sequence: TGCGCCAGCAGCTTTCCCCCCCGTCCCGGGGAGCTGTTTTTT.

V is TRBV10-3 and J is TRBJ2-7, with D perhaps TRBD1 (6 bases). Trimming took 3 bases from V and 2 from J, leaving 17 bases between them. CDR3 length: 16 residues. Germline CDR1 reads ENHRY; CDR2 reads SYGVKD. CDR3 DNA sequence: TGTGCCATCAGTGAAGGCCAGGGGTCAGGGACCTACGAGCAGTACTTC. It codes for CAISEGQGSGTYEQYF.

The CDR3 protein is CASTGTQTYEQYV. The DNA of the CDR3 is TGTGCCAGCACGGGGACGCAGACCTACGAGCAGTACGTC. The chain is built from TRBV2 and TRBJ2-7; D could derive from TRBD1 or TRBD2 (5 bases each). Germline CDR1 and CDR2: SNHLY and FYNNEI. This CDR3 region has 13 residues. The germline V and J ends were trimmed by 7 bases and 2 bases, with 12 bases remaining between them.